The 9 T cell receptor delta chains reported below all come from one sample, sequenced in a study of gamma delta lymphoproliferative disorders and STAT genes. TCRdb redid the clone calls on the multiplex PCR reads with CATT. The sample carries some 3,100 delta-chain clones, 1% to 1.5% recorded once. Sequencing used genomic DNA taken from PBMCs of patients and controls. The sample was blood. The receptors were sampled from a human donor in good health.

This clone was seen a handful of times. A far larger clone is just one base off, so this is likely a read error. The same CDR3 also results from other DNA sequences found in this sample. This chain connects TRDV2 to TRDJ1; TRDD3 agrees at 11 bases. Germline CDR1 and CDR2: GEAIGNYY and EKD. Trimming took 7 bases from V and 0 from J; bases not matched to a gene: 18. The CDR3 loop spans 19 amino acids. The CDR3 region is CACDPLSVLGDMDTDKLIF. CDR3 nucleotides: TGTGCCTGCGACCCCCTCTCCGTACTGGGGGATATGGACACCGATAAACTCATCTTT.

Only a few counts were recorded for this clone. TCRdb records a much larger clone's protein for this DNA, with a difference at residue 12 that likely arises from a read error; the protein given is the translation of the DNA. The chain joins TRDV2 to TRDJ1, with 13 nucleotides matching TRDD3. The CDR3 length is 17 residues. V lost 3 bases, J lost 4 bases, and 10 bases stayed unmatched. Germline values: CDR1 GEAIGNYY, CDR2 EKD. CDR3 bases: TGTGCCTGTGACCTACTGGGGGATACGTCGTACATCGATAAACTCATCTTT. This encodes CACDLLGDTSYIDKLIF.

This clone has more than one count but fewer than ten. V is TRDV2 and J is TRDJ1; TRDD3 agrees at 9 bases. Trimming cost V 3 bases and J 1 base; bases outside gene matches: 8. Germline values: CDR1 GEAIGNYY, CDR2 EKD. This CDR3 is built from 16 residues. This CDR3 is CACDVLGDPGTDKLIF. CDR3 coding DNA: TGTGCCTGTGACGTACTGGGGGACCCAGGCACCGATAAACTCATCTTT.

A word on this clone: The protein TCRdb gives is from a much larger clone and does not agree with this DNA's translation at residue 16, likely a read error; the protein shown here comes from the DNA. The rearrangement joins TRDV2 to TRDJ1; TRDD3 matches at 8 bases. The CDR3 has 18 amino acids. CDR1 and CDR2 from the germline V gene are GEAIGNYY and EKD. Here the CDR3 DNA reads TGTGCCTGTGACAACATGTGGGGGATTCCAAGACTCTCCGATAAATTCATCTTT. This gives the protein CACDNMWGIPRLSDKFIF.

This clone has only a few counts. A read error likely explains why the TCRdb protein, taken from a much larger clone, differs from this DNA's translation at residue 11; the protein shown is translated from the DNA. The V call is TRDV2, the J call TRDJ1; D not resolved. Between the trimmed V and J ends, which lost 1 base and 0 bases, there was a span of 23 bases. CDR1 and CDR2 (germline): GEAIGNYY, EKD. The CDR3 has 19 residues. DNA for the CDR3: TGTGCCTGTGACACGAGGATCCAAGTTGGGTATTGGGACACCGATAAACTCATCTTT. Its protein is CACDTRIQVGYWDTDKLIF.

This clone came up a few times. A read error likely explains why the TCRdb protein, taken from a much larger clone, differs from this DNA's translation at residue 4; the protein shown is translated from the DNA. The chain has TRDV2 and TRDJ1, with D possibly TRDD3 on 6 matching bases. In germline, CDR1 is GEAIGNYY, CDR2 EKD. The CDR3 has 17 residues. V gave up 5 bases and J gave up 1 base, with 22 bases separating them. The CDR3 here is CACGSVGGTYGTDKLIF. CDR3 nucleotides: TGTGCCTGTGGCTCCGTTGGGGGGACCTACGGCACCGATAAACTCATCTTT.

In regard to this clone: The TCRdb protein, from a much larger clone, departs from this DNA's translation at residue 8, likely by read error; the protein shown derives from the DNA. The chain is built from TRDV2 and TRDJ1; 9 bases line up with TRDD3. V was pared by 3 bases and J by 4 bases, with 14 bases of the junction left unmatched. The CDR3 is 17 residues long. Germline CDR1 GEAIGNYY, CDR2 EKD. The CDR3 loop is CACDSISFGDTNDKLIF. The CDR3 bases are TGTGCCTGTGACTCCATTTCCTTCGGGGATACGAACGATAAACTCATCTTT.

Comments on this clone: The translation of this DNA and the TCRdb protein of a much larger clone differ at residue 5, probably owing to a read error; the protein shown here is translated from the DNA. CDR3 residues: CALGGPPRWGTLNHYTDKLIF. CDR3 DNA sequence: TGTGCTCTTGGGGGTCCACCTCGCTGGGGGACCCTCAACCATTACACCGATAAACTCATCTTT. V and J are TRDV1 and TRDJ1; 8 bases map to TRDD3. The CDR3 spans 21 residues. Looked up from germline, CDR1 is TSWWSYY and CDR2 is QGS. V lost 4 bases, J lost 0 bases, and 22 bases stayed unmatched.

The table lists this clone with a few counts. A far larger clone is one base from this, pointing to a likely read error. At the DNA level, this CDR3 is encoded by other sequences in the same sample as well. The chain uses TRDV2 and TRDJ1; 9 bases are a match to TRDD3. V shed 4 bases, J shed 0 bases, and the junction held 11 bases outside the gene matches. This CDR3 has 17 residues. The germline CDR1 and CDR2 sequences are GEAIGNYY and EKD. For the CDR3, the DNA is TGTGCCTGTGATACCGTGGGGGATATACATAACACCGATAAACTCATCTTT. As protein: CACDTVGDIHNTDKLIF.